The entry that follows covers one T cell receptor (beta chain) sequence. There are 15 residues in the CDR3. Germline assignment: CDR1 SNHLY and CDR2 FYNNEI. V dropped 3 bases and J dropped 8; count of bases not matched to a gene: 12. TCRdb keeps only in-frame clones here, not all; method: immunoSEQ multiplex PCR. The profile shows roughly 180,000 clones, roughly 81% of them singletons. This sample stems from a study of blood T cell repertoires in COVID-19. The chain links TRBV2 to TRBJ1-2; 7 bases match TRBD1. This TCR was sampled from a woman in her thirties or forties with COVID-19, enrolled during active disease. The sample consisted of peripheral blood. The CDR3 coding sequence is TGTGCCAGCAGTGACCGGGACAGCGGGTGGCGAGGCTACACCTTC. It encodes CASSDRDSGWRGYTF.